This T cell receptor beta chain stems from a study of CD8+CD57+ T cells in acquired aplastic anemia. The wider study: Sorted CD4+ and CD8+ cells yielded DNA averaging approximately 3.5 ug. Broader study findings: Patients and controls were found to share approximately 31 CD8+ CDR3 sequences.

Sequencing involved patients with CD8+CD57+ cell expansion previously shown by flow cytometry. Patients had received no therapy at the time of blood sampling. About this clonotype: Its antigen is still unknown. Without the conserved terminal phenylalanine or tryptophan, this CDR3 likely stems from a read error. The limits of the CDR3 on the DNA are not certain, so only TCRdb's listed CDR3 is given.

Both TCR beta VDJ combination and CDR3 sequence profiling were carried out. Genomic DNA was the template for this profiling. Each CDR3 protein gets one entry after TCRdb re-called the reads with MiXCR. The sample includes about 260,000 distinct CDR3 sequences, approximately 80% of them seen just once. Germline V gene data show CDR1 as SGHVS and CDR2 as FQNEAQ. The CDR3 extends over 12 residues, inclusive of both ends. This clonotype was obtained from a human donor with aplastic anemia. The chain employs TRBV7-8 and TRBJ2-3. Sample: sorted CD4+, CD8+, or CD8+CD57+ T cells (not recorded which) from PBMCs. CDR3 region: CASSVAADTDTL.